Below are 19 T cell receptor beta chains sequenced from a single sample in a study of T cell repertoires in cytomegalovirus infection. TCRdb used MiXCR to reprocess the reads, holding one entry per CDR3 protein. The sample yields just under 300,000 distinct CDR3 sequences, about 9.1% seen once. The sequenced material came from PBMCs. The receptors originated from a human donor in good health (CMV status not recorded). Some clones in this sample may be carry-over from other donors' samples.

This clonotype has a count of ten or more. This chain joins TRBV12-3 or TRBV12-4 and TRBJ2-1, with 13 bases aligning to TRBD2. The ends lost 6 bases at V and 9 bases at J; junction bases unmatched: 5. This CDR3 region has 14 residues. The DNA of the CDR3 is TGTGCCAGCAGAAGGGGACTAGCGGGACGTGAGCAGTTCTTC. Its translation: CASRRGLAGREQFF.

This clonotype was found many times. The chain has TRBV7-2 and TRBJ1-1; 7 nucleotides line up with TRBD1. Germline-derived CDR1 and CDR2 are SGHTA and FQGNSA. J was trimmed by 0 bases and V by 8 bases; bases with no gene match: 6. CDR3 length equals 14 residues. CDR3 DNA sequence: TGTGCCAGCTTCGACAGGGTATTGAACACTGAAGCTTTCTTT. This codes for CASFDRVLNTEAFF.

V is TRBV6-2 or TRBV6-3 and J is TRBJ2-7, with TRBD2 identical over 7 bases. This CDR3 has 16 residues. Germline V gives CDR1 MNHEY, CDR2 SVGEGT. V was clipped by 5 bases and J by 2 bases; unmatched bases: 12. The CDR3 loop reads CASSTPTGGKAYEQYV. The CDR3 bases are TGTGCCAGCAGTACCCCAACCGGGGGGAAGGCCTACGAGCAGTACGTC.

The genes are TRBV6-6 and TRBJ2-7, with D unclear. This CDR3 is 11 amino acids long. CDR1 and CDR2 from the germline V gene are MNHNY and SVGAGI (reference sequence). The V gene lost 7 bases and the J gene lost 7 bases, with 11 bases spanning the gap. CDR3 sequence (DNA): TGTGCCAGCACCCCTTCGGCGGAGCAGTACGTC. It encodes CASTPSAEQYV.

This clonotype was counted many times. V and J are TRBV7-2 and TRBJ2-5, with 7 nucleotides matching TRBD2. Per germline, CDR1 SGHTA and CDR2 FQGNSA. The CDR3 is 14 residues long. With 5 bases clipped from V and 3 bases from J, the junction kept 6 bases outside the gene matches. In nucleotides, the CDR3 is TGTGCCAGCAGCCTCTGGGGGGGGGAAGAGACCCAGTACTTC. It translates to CASSLWGGEETQYF.

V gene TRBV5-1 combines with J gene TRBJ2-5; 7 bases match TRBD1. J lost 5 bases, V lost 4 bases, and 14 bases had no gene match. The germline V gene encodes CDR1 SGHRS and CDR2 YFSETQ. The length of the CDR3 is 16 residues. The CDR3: CASSPATGSTGETQYF. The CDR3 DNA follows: TGCGCCAGCAGCCCCGCGACAGGGTCTACGGGTGAGACCCAGTACTTC.

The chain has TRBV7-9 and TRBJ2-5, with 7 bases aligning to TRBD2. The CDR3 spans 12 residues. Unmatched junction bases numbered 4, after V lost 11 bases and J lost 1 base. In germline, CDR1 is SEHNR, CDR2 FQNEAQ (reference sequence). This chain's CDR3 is CASRGIQETQYF. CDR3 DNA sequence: TGTGCCTCGCGGGGGATCCAAGAGACCCAGTACTTC. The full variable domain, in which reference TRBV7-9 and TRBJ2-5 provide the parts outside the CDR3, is DTGVSQNPRHKITKRGQNVTFRCDPISEHNRLYWYRQTLGQGPEFLTYFQNEAQLEKSRLLSDRFSAERPKGSFSTLEIQRTEQGDSAMYLCASRGIQETQYFGPGTRLLVL.

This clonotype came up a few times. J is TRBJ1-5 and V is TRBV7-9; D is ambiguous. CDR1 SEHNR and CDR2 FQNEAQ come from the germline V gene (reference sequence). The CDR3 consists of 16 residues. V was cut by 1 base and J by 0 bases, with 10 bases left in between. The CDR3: CASSLVLGNSNQPQHF. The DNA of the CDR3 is TGTGCCAGCAGCTTAGTACTGGGGAATAGCAATCAGCCCCAGCATTTT.

The CDR3, as DNA: TGCAGTGCTAGAATCGACTATGGCTACACCTTC. Translated, it gives CSARIDYGYTF. The chain links TRBV20-1 to TRBJ1-2; no firm D call. The CDR3 contains 11 residues. Germline V gives CDR1 DFQATT, CDR2 SNEGSKA (reference sequence). V dropped 2 bases and J dropped 3 bases, with 4 bases sitting between them.

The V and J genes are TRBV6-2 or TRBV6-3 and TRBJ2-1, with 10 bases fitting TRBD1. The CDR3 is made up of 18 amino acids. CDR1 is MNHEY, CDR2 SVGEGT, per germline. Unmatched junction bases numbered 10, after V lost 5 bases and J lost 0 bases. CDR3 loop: CASSRQGAFTSSYNEQFF. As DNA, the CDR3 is TGTGCCAGCAGTCGACAGGGGGCCTTTACTAGCTCCTACAATGAGCAGTTCTTC.

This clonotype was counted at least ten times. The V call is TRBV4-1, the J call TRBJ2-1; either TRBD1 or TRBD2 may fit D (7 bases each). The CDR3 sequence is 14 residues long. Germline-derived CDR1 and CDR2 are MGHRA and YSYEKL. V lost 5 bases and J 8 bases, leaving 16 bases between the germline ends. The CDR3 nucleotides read TGCGCCAGCAGCTTGCGGGGAGGGGGCGATGAGCAGTTCTTC. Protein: CASSLRGGGDEQFF.

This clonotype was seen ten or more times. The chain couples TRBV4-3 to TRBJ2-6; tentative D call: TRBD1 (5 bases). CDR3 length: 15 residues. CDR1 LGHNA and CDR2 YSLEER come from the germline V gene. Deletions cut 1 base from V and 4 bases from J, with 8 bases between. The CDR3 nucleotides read TGCGCCAGCAGCCAAGGAAGGACAGGGGCCAACGTCCTGACTTTC. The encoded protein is CASSQGRTGANVLTF.

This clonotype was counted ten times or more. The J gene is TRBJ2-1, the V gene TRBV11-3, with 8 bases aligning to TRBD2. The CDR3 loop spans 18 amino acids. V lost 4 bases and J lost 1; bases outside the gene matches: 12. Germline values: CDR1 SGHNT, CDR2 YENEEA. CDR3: CASSYTLNSGASYNEQFF. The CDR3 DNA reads TGTGCCAGCAGCTACACCCTAAATAGCGGGGCATCCTACAATGAGCAGTTCTTC.

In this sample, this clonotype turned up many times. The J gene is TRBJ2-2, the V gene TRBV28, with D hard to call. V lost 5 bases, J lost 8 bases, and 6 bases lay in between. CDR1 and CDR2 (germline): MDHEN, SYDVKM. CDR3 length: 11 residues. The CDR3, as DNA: TGTGCCAGCAGTATTAGGGGGGAGCTGTTTTTT. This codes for CASSIRGELFF.

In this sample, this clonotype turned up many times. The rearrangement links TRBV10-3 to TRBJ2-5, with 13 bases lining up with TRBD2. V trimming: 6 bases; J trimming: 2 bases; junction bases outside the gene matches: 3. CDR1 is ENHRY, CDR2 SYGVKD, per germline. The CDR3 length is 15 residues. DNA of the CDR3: TGTGCCATCAGGGGGACTAGCGGGGATCAAGAGACCCAGTACTTC. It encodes CAIRGTSGDQETQYF.

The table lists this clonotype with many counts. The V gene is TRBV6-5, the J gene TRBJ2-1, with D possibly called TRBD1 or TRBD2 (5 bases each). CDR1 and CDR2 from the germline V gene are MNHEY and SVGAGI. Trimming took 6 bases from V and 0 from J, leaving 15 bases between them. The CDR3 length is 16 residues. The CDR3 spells CASRTTGTSSYNEQFF. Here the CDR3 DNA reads TGTGCCAGCAGGACAACCGGGACGAGCTCCTACAATGAGCAGTTCTTC.

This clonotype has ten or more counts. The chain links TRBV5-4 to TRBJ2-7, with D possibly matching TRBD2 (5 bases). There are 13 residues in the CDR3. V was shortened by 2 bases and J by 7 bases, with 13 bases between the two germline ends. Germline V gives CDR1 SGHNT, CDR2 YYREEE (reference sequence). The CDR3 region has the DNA TGTGCCAGCAGCTTCTCGCCTAGCAAAGAGCAGTACGTC. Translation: CASSFSPSKEQYV.

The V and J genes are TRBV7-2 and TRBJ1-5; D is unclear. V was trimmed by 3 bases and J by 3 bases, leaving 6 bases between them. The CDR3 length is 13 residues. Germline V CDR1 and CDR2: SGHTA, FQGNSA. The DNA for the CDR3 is TGTGCCAGCAGCTTTAGCACCAATCAGCCCCAGCATTTT. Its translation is CASSFSTNQPQHF.

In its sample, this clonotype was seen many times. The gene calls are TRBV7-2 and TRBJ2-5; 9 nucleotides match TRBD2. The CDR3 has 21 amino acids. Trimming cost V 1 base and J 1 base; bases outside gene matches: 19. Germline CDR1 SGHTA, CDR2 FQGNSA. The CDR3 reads CASSLEQGLVAGAWGQETQYF. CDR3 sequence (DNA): TGTGCCAGCAGCTTAGAGCAGGGGTTGGTAGCGGGGGCCTGGGGCCAAGAGACCCAGTACTTC.